This T cell receptor beta chain was profiled in a study of blood T cell repertoires in COVID-19. The overall study: The cDNA or gDNA used as material had been derived from T cells, B-cell-depleted T cells, or PBMCs.

The CDR3 sequence is 14 residues long. Germline V gene lookup returns CDR1 WNHNN and CDR2 SYGVQD (reference sequence). The junction had 11 bases not matched to a gene; V was cut back by 4 bases and J by 9 bases. This clone showed up just once. Method: immunoSEQ multiplex PCR; TCRdb's copy keeps in-frame clones and lacks some. The repertoire holds approximately 180,000 clones, 88% seen once, with less than 5.5% in the top ten. Material for sequencing was peripheral blood. This chain joins TRBV10-1 and TRBJ2-7, with 8 bases identical to TRBD1. The receptor's source is a human donor in a cohort sampled during active COVID-19. The chain's CDR3 is CASSGGAGGLAQYF. Written as DNA, the CDR3 is TGCGCCAGCAGTGGGGGTGCAGGGGGCTTGGCGCAGTACTTC.